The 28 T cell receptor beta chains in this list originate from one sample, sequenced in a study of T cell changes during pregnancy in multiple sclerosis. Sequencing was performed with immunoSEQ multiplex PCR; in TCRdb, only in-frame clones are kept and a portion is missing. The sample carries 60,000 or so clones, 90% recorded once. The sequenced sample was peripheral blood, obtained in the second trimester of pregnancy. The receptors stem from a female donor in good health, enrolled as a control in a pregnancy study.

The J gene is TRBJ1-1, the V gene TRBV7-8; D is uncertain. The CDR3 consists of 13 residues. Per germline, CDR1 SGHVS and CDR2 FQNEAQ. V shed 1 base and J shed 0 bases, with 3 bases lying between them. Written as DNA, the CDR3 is TGTGCCAGCAGCTTAGTCATGAACACTGAAGCTTTCTTT. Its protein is CASSLVMNTEAFF.

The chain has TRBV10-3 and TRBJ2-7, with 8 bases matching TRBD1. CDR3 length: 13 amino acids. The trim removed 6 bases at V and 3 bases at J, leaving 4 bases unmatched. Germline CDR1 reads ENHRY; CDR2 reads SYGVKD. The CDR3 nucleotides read TGTGCCATCAGAGAGACAGGGGACTACGAGCAGTACTTC. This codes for CAIRETGDYEQYF.

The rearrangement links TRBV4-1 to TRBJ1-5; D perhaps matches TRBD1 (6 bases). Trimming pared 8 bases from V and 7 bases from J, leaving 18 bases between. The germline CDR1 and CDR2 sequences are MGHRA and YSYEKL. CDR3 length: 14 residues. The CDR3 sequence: CASGPTGSGQPQHF. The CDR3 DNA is TGCGCCAGCGGACCAACAGGGTCAGGGCAGCCCCAGCATTTT.

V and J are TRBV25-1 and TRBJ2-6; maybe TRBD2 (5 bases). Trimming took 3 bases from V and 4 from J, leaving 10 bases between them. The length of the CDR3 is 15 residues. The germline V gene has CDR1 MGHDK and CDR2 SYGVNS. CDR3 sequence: CASSETKRGANVLTF. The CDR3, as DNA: TGTGCCAGCAGTGAGACTAAACGGGGGGCCAACGTCCTGACTTTC.

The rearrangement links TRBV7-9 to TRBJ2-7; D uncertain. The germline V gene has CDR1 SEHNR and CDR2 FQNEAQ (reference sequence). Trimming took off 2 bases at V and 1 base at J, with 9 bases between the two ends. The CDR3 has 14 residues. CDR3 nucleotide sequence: TGTGCCAGCAGCTTAATCGACAAATCCTACGAGCAGTACTTC. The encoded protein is CASSLIDKSYEQYF. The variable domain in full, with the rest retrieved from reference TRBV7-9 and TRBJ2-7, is DTGVSQNPRHKITKRGQNVTFRCDPISEHNRLYWYRQTLGQGPEFLTYFQNEAQLEKSRLLSDRFSAERPKGSFSTLEIQRTEQGDSAMYLCASSLIDKSYEQYFGPGTRLTVT.

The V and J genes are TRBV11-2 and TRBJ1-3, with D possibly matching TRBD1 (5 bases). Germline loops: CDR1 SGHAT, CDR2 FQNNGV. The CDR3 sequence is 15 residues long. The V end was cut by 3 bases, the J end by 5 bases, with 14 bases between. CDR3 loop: CASSLDTVARNTIYF. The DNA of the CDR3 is TGTGCCAGCAGCTTGGACACAGTGGCCCGAAACACCATATATTTT. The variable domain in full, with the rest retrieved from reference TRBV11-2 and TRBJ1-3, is EAGVAQSPRYKIIEKRQSVAFWCNPISGHATLYWYQQILGQGPKLLIQFQNNGVVDDSQLPKDRFSAERLKGVDSTLKIQPAKLEDSAVYLCASSLDTVARNTIYFGEGSWLTVV.

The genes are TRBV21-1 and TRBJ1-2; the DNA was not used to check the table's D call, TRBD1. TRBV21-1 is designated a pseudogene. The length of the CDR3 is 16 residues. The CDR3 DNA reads TGTGCCAGCAGCCCAACAGGGACCCGATCCAACTATGGCTACACCTTC. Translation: CASSPTGTRSNYGYTF.

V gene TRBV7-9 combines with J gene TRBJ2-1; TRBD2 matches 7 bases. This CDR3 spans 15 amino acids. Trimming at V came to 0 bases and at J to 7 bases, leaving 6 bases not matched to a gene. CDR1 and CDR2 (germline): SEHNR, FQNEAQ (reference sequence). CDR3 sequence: CASSLAGGPRNEQFF. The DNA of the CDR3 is TGTGCCAGCAGCTTAGCGGGAGGGCCGAGAAATGAGCAGTTCTTC. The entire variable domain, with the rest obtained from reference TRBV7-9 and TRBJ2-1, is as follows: DTGVSQNPRHKITKRGQNVTFRCDPISEHNRLYWYRQTLGQGPEFLTYFQNEAQLEKSRLLSDRFSAERPKGSFSTLEIQRTEQGDSAMYLCASSLAGGPRNEQFFGPGTRLTVL.

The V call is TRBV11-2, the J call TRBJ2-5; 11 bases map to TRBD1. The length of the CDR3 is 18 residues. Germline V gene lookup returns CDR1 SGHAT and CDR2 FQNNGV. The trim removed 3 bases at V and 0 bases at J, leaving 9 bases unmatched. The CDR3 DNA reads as TGTGCCAGCAGCTTCGGCGGGGGGACAGGGGGTTACCAAGAGACCCAGTACTTC. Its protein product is CASSFGGGTGGYQETQYF. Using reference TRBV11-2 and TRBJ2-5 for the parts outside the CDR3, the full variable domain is EAGVAQSPRYKIIEKRQSVAFWCNPISGHATLYWYQQILGQGPKLLIQFQNNGVVDDSQLPKDRFSAERLKGVDSTLKIQPAKLEDSAVYLCASSFGGGTGGYQETQYFGPGTRLLVL.

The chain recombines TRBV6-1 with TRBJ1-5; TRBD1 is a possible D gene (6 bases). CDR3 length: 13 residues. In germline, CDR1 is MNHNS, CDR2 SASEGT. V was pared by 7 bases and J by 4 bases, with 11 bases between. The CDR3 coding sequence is TGTGCCAGCATCGGACAGATAAATCAGCCCCAGCATTTT. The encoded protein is CASIGQINQPQHF.

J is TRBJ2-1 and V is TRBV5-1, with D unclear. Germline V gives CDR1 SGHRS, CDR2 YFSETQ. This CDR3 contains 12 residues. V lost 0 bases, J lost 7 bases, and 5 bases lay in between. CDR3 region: CASSLALNEQFF. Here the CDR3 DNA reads TGCGCCAGCAGCTTGGCCTTAAATGAGCAGTTCTTC.

The CDR3 spells CASSESPDRGSEAFF. CDR3 nucleotide sequence: TGTGCCAGCAGTGAATCGCCGGACAGGGGGTCTGAAGCTTTCTTT. The J gene is TRBJ1-1, the V gene TRBV6-1; 10 bases fit TRBD1. This CDR3 region has 15 residues. J was trimmed by 6 bases and V by 2 bases; bases with no gene match: 6. CDR1 MNHNS and CDR2 SASEGT come from the germline V gene.

CDR3 DNA sequence: TGTGCCAGCAGTGAATTGCGGGGGAGCTCCTACAATGAGCAGTTCTTC. Its translation is CASSELRGSSYNEQFF. The V gene is TRBV25-1, the J gene TRBJ2-1; 7 bases agree with TRBD2. Germline V gene data show CDR1 as MGHDK and CDR2 as SYGVNS. There are 16 residues in the CDR3. V trimming: 1 base; J trimming: 0 bases; junction bases outside the gene matches: 3.

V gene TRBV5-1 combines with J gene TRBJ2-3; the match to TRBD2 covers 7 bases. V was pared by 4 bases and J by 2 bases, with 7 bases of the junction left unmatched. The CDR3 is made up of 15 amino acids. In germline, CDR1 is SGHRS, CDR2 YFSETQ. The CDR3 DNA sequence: TGCGCCAGCAGCCGCCTAGCGGTTGACACAGATACGCAGTATTTT. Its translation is CASSRLAVDTDTQYF.

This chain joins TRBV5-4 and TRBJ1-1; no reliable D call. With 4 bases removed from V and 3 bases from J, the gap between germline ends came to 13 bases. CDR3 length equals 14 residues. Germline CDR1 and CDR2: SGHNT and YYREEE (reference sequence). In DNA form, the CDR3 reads TGTGCCAGCAGCCCTCGGCGGGGTGACACTGAAGCTTTCTTT. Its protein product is CASSPRRGDTEAFF.

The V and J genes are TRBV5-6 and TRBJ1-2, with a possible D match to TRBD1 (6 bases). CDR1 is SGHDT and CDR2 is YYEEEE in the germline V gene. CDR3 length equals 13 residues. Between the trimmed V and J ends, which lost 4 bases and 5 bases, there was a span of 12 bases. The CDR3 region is CASSPGTPYGYTF. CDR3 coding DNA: TGTGCCAGCAGCCCGGGGACACCTTATGGCTACACCTTC.

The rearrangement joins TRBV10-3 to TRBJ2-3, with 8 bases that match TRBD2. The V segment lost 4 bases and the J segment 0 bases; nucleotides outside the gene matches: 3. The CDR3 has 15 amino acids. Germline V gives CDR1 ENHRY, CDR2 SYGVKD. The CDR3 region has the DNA TGTGCCATCAGTGGTAGCGGGGTGAGCACAGATACGCAGTATTTT. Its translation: CAISGSGVSTDTQYF.

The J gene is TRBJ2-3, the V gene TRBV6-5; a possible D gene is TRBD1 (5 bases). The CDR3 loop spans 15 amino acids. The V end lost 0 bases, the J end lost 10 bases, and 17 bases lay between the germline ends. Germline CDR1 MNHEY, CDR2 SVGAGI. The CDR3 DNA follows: TGTGCCAGCAGTTACTCGACAGTCCCAAAATCTGCGCAGTATTTT. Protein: CASSYSTVPKSAQYF.

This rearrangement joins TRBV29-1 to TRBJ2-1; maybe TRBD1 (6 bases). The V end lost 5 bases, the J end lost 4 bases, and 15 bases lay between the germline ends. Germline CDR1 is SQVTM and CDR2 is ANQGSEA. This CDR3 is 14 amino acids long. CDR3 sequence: CSVSRGRAYNEQFF. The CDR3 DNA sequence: TGCAGCGTTTCCAGGGGCAGGGCTTACAATGAGCAGTTCTTC.

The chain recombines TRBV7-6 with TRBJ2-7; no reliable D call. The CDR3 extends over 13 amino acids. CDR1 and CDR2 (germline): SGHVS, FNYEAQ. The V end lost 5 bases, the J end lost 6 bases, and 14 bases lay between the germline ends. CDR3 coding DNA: TGTGCCAGCAGCCCACCCGACACCCCCGAGCAGTACTTC. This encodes CASSPPDTPEQYF.

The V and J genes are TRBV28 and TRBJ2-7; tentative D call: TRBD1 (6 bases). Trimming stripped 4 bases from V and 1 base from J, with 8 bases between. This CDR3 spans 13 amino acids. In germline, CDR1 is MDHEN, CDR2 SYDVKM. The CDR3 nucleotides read TGTGCCAGCAGTTCAGGGGAGTCCTACGAGCAGTACTTC. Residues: CASSSGESYEQYF.

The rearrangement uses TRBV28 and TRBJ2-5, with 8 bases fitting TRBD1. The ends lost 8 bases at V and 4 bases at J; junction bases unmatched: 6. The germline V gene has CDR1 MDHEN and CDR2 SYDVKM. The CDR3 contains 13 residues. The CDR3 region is CASQGARGETQYF. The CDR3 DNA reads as TGTGCCAGCCAGGGGGCCCGTGGAGAGACCCAGTACTTC.

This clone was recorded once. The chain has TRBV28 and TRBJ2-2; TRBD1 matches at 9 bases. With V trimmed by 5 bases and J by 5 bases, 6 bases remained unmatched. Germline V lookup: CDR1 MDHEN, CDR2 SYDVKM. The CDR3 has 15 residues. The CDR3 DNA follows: TGTGCCAGCAGTCTGGACAGGGGAGGGACCGGGGAGCTGTTTTTT. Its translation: CASSLDRGGTGELFF.

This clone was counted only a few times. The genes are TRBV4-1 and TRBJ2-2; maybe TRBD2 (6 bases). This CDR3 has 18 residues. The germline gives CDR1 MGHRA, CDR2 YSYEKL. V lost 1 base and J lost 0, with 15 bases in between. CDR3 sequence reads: CASSQGRLGRANTGELFF. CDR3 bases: TGCGCCAGCAGCCAAGGCCGACTAGGGCGGGCGAACACCGGGGAGCTGTTTTTT.

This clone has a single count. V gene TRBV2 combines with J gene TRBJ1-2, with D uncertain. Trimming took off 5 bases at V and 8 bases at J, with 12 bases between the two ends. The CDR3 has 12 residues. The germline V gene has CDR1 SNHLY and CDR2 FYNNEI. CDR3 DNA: TGTGCCAGCAGTCCGGACTCAAGCGGCTACACCTTC. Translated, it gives CASSPDSSGYTF.

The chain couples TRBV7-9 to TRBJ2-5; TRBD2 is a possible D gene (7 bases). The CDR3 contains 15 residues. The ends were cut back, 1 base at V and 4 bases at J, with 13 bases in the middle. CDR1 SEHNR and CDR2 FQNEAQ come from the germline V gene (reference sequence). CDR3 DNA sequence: TGTGCCAGCAGCTTAGAGGGGGGGGGCCGAGAGACCCAGTACTTC. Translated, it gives CASSLEGGGRETQYF.

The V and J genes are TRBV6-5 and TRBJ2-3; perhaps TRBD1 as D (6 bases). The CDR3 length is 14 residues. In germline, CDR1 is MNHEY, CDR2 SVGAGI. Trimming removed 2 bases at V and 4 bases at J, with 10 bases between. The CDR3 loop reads CASSYTGKADTQYF. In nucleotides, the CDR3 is TGTGCCAGCAGTTACACAGGGAAGGCAGATACGCAGTATTTT.

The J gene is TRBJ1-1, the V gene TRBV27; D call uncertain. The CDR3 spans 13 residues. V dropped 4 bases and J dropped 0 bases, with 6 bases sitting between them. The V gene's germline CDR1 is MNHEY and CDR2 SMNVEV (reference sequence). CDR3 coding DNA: TGTGCCAGCAGTTCACAGCTGAACACTGAAGCTTTCTTT. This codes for CASSSQLNTEAFF.